This TCR beta chain was recorded in a study of cytomegalovirus exposure and HLA in healthy donors (dated by TCRdb to the late 2010s). About the study as a whole: According to a later analysis, one platform produced both the 110 or so validation repertoires and the 666 repertoires of the first cohort. The study aimed to test whether cataloging public T cell receptors could reveal signatures of past pathogen exposure. In addition to the first cohort of roughly 700 subjects, a separate validation cohort of 130 or so different subjects was used. The study combined high-throughput TCR immunosequencing, statistical association of individual TCRs with disease status, and machine learning to predict cytomegalovirus infection status. Overall results and qualifications from the work: A later analysis had no HLA typing for the validation cohort, so co-occurrence there was scored across all 130 or so repertoires. In vitro tests confirmed that three of the cytomegalovirus-associated TCR beta chains recognize cytomegalovirus antigens. The authors suggested that the approach could potentially be extended to other disease states and immunological phenotypes. Most TCR sequences were seen in very few donors, while some public TCRs were found in many individuals. In the study, about 150 TCR beta chains were listed as associated with cytomegalovirus. Of the cluster scores, around 95% were above 0 in a later analysis, which found that TCRs clustered in the first cohort also tended to co-occur in the 120 validation repertoires. Cytomegalovirus status was reported to be diagnosed by the classifier with high specificity and sensitivity in both the original and validation cohorts.

Separate from the approximately 730-subject first cohort, the validation cohort of about 130 subjects was the group to which the donors belonged. In regard to this clone: Its antigen remains undetermined. There are no base qualities to consult, and no much larger clone falls within one base.

Libraries were prepared through the immunoSEQ multiplex PCR assay. In the source study's methods: To diagnose cytomegalovirus status from the catalog of TCR beta chain sequences, a statistical classification framework was built. As stored in TCRdb, this immuneACCESS dataset retains in-frame rearrangements with V and J assigned. A fraction of the clones does not appear; measured against another copy, unresolved V genes explain less than half of the discrepancy, and the remainder lacks a known reason. The V and J calls and the clone size are those of that table, but D and trimming were determined from the DNA. This sample is represented by 80,000 to 100,000 clones; approximately 88% of them were singletons. Approximately 4% of the sample belongs to the ten largest clones. V loses 1 base, J loses 0 bases, and the germline ends lie 9 bases apart. The germline V gene specifies MGHDK as CDR1 and SYGVNS as CDR2. The CDR3 spans 15 residues, from the cysteine through the phenylalanine. Only the CDR3 DNA is retained, 45 bases long and in frame from the first base.

Sequencing was performed on PBMCs. The source of this sequence is a woman in her 30s in good health and CMV-seronegative. The chain is encoded by TRBV25-1 joined to TRBJ1-2, with no confidently assigned D gene. The CDR3 in this case is CASSEWRETNYGYTF. The DNA sequence is TGTGCCAGCAGTGAATGGCGGGAGACTAACTATGGCTACACCTTC.